This entry lists 23 T cell receptor beta chains sequenced from one sample in a study of blood T cell repertoires in COVID-19. The repertoire was sequenced with immunoSEQ multiplex PCR; TCRdb's copy has only in-frame clones and lacks some. Of around 150,000 clones listed, approximately 86% are singletons. Specimen: peripheral blood. These receptor sequences come from a man between 65 and 85 years old with acute or convalescent COVID-19.

The genes are TRBV28 and TRBJ1-2; 12 nucleotides line up with TRBD1. CDR3 length: 15 amino acids. The V gene end was trimmed by 4 bases and the J gene end by 4 bases; junction bases not matched to a gene: 4. Germline CDR1 MDHEN, CDR2 SYDVKM. CDR3 DNA sequence: TGTGCCAGCAGTTCGCCGGGACAGGGGGCCTATGGCTACACCTTC. It codes for CASSSPGQGAYGYTF.

The V call is TRBV5-1, the J call TRBJ2-1; D possibly corresponds to TRBD2 (6 bases). This CDR3 comprises 16 residues. V lost 2 bases and J lost 0, with 12 bases in between. Germline-derived CDR1 and CDR2 are SGHRS and YFSETQ. CDR3 nucleotides: TGCGCCAGCAGCTTCTCGACTAGATCCTCCTACAATGAGCAGTTCTTC. It yields the protein CASSFSTRSSYNEQFF.

The rearrangement links TRBV7-3 to TRBJ2-5; D not certain. Trimming pared 3 bases from V and 0 bases from J, leaving 8 bases between. The germline gives CDR1 SGHTA, CDR2 FQGTGA. This CDR3 has 14 amino acids. As DNA, the CDR3 is TGTGCCAGCAGCTTTGGCGGTTACCAAGAGACCCAGTACTTC. It codes for CASSFGGYQETQYF. Variable domain in full (rest from reference TRBV7-3 and TRBJ2-5): GAGVSQTPSNKVTEKGKYVELRCDPISGHTALYWYRQSLGQGPEFLIYFQGTGAADDSGLPNDRFFAVRPEGSVSTLKIQRTERGDSAVYLCASSFGGYQETQYFGPGTRLLVL.

This clone was picked up one time. The chain recombines TRBV5-4 with TRBJ2-2, with 7 bases that match TRBD2. V shed 3 bases, J shed 4 bases, and the junction held 6 bases outside the gene matches. Germline V CDR1 and CDR2: SGHNT, YYREEE (reference sequence). The CDR3 contains 15 residues. The CDR3 sequence is CASSSRASGTGELFF. The DNA of the CDR3 is TGTGCCAGCAGCTCCCGGGCTAGCGGCACCGGGGAGCTGTTTTTT.

The chain links TRBV5-5 to TRBJ1-1, with D possibly TRBD1 on 5 matching bases. V was cut by 7 bases and J by 1 base, with 11 bases left in between. Germline V lookup: CDR1 SGHKS, CDR2 YYEKEE (reference sequence). The CDR3 runs to 13 residues. DNA for the CDR3: TGTGCCAGCGACCTGGGGCCGAACACTGAAGCTTTCTTT. Amino acid sequence: CASDLGPNTEAFF.

This sequence joins TRBV7-2 and TRBJ2-2, with TRBD1 matching 8 bases. Germline CDR1 is SGHTA and CDR2 is FQGNSA. This CDR3 is built from 17 residues. The V gene end was trimmed by 5 bases and the J gene end by 2 bases; junction bases not matched to a gene: 10. CDR3 loop: CASSPISDRANTGELFF. The CDR3 DNA reads as TGTGCCAGCAGCCCCATCTCGGACAGGGCAAACACCGGGGAGCTGTTTTTT.

J is TRBJ2-1 and V is TRBV28; 12 bases fit TRBD2. The CDR3 extends over 17 amino acids. Germline assignment: CDR1 MDHEN and CDR2 SYDVKM. V was clipped by 4 bases and J by 2 bases; unmatched bases: 6. Written as DNA, the CDR3 is TGTGCCAGCAGTTCCCCCCGGACTAGCGGGACCTACAATGAGCAGTTCTTC. This translates into CASSSPRTSGTYNEQFF.

The chain couples TRBV7-9 to TRBJ1-2; perhaps TRBD1 as D (6 bases). Germline loops: CDR1 SEHNR, CDR2 FQNEAQ (reference sequence). The ends were cut back, 3 bases at V and 7 bases at J, with 18 bases in the middle. This CDR3 has 15 amino acids. The chain's CDR3 is CASSLASRTVSGYTF. The CDR3 DNA reads TGTGCCAGCAGCTTGGCAAGTCGGACAGTTTCTGGCTACACCTTC.

This chain uses TRBV6-2 or TRBV6-3 with TRBJ2-7, with TRBD2 as a possible D gene (6 bases). Germline V CDR1 and CDR2: MNHEY, SVGEGT. With 4 bases removed from V and 2 bases from J, the gap between germline ends came to 18 bases. This CDR3 has 16 amino acids. DNA of the CDR3: TGTGCCAGCAGTTTCTTACCGCGATCGGGAGCCTACGAGCAGTACTTC. Translated, it gives CASSFLPRSGAYEQYF.

The rearrangement links TRBV29-1 to TRBJ1-2, with unresolved D. From germline, CDR1 is SQVTM and CDR2 ANQGSEA. The CDR3 totals 11 residues. V was pared by 3 bases and J by 4 bases, with 6 bases between. In DNA form, the CDR3 reads TGCAGCGTTGATTGGAGCTATGGCTACACCTTC. Translating it yields CSVDWSYGYTF. The full variable domain, completed using reference TRBV29-1 and TRBJ1-2, is SAVISQKPSRDICQRGTSLTIQCQVDSQVTMMFWYRQQPGQSLTLIATANQGSEATYESGFVIDKFPISRPNLTFSTLTVSNMSPEDSSIYLCSVDWSYGYTFGSGTRLTVV.

The chain joins TRBV4-3 to TRBJ2-1; perhaps TRBD2 as D (8 bases). CDR3 length equals 15 residues. Between the trimmed V and J ends, which lost 4 bases and 4 bases, there was a span of 14 bases. The V gene's germline CDR1 is LGHNA and CDR2 YSLEER. The CDR3 region has the DNA TGCGCCAGCAGCCTCCGGGAGGGGGCATACAATGAGCAGTTCTTC. Translation gives CASSLREGAYNEQFF.

The chain links TRBV6-4 to TRBJ2-1; D is undetermined. Per germline, CDR1 MRHNA and CDR2 SNTAGT. Trimming cost V 7 bases and J 5 bases, with 18 bases left between them. This CDR3 region has 15 residues. The CDR3 nucleotides are TGTGCCAGCATCATACCGAGTGGCGGAGACAATGAGCAGTTCTTC. It encodes CASIIPSGGDNEQFF.

The rearrangement uses TRBV28 and TRBJ2-1; a possible D gene is TRBD2 (6 bases). With 2 bases removed from V and 6 bases from J, the gap between germline ends came to 11 bases. CDR1 is MDHEN, CDR2 SYDVKM, per germline. The CDR3 length is 14 residues. The CDR3 sequence is CASSLALATNEQFF. CDR3 nucleotides: TGTGCCAGCAGTTTAGCGCTAGCGACCAATGAGCAGTTCTTC.

This chain uses TRBV6-1 with TRBJ1-4; no clear D gene. This CDR3 region has 14 residues. The V and J ends lost 1 base and 6 bases respectively, with 9 bases between them. Per the germline V gene, CDR1 is MNHNS and CDR2 is SASEGT. CDR3: CASSEGQEYEKLFF. The CDR3 DNA reads TGTGCCAGCAGTGAAGGACAAGAATATGAAAAACTGTTTTTT.

The rearrangement links TRBV25-1 to TRBJ2-7; D is undetermined. Germline assignment: CDR1 MGHDK and CDR2 SYGVNS. CDR3 length: 12 residues. The V end lost 7 bases, the J end lost 0 bases, and 7 bases lay between the germline ends. The DNA of the CDR3 is TGTGCCAGCACAGACAACTCCTACGAGCAGTACTTC. Translating it yields CASTDNSYEQYF.

This sequence joins TRBV11-2 and TRBJ1-1; 8 nucleotides agree with TRBD1. Germline CDR1 and CDR2: SGHAT and FQNNGV. The CDR3 loop spans 15 amino acids. V was clipped by 3 bases and J by 2 bases; unmatched bases: 5. CDR3 loop: CASSFPTGGNTEAFF. The CDR3 coding sequence is TGTGCCAGCAGCTTCCCAACAGGGGGAAACACTGAAGCTTTCTTT. The full variable domain, with the rest looked up from reference TRBV11-2 and TRBJ1-1, is EAGVAQSPRYKIIEKRQSVAFWCNPISGHATLYWYQQILGQGPKLLIQFQNNGVVDDSQLPKDRFSAERLKGVDSTLKIQPAKLEDSAVYLCASSFPTGGNTEAFFGQGTRLTVV.

This clone was picked up one time. The V gene is TRBV7-2, the J gene TRBJ2-1; 16 bases line up with TRBD2. This CDR3 has 19 amino acids. Germline V lookup: CDR1 SGHTA, CDR2 FQGNSA. J lost 2 bases, V lost 1 base, and 5 bases had no gene match. The CDR3 bases are TGTGCCAGCAGCTTAGAGGTGGGACTAGCGGGAGGGGCCTACAATGAGCAGTTCTTC. Translated, it gives CASSLEVGLAGGAYNEQFF.

The genes are TRBV7-9 and TRBJ2-1; tentatively, D is TRBD1 (6 bases). The CDR3 has 15 residues. Between the trimmed V and J ends, which lost 3 bases and 2 bases, there was a span of 11 bases. The germline V gene encodes CDR1 SEHNR and CDR2 FQNEAQ (reference sequence). CDR3 loop: CASSLKGETYNEQFF. The CDR3 nucleotides read TGTGCCAGCAGCTTGAAGGGGGAGACCTACAATGAGCAGTTCTTC.

This clone was seen a single time. The chain employs TRBV23-1 and TRBJ2-7, with TRBD1 as a possible D gene (6 bases). TRBV23-1 is an ORF, and what it does is uncertain. The V gene lost 6 bases and the J gene lost 7 bases, with 28 bases spanning the gap. CDR3 size: 17 residues. The CDR3 is CASSLGAGEPTLKEQYF. The CDR3 DNA is TGCGCCAGCAGCCTGGGGGCAGGGGAACCAACACTAAAGGAGCAGTACTTC.

The chain employs TRBV2 and TRBJ2-1; D possibly corresponds to TRBD2 (5 bases). Germline loops: CDR1 SNHLY, CDR2 FYNNEI. V lost 6 bases to trimming and J lost 2 bases, with 8 bases between them. The CDR3 extends over 13 amino acids. Here the CDR3 reads CASRATTYNEQFF. For the CDR3, the DNA is TGTGCCAGCAGGGCGACTACCTACAATGAGCAGTTCTTC.

The V gene is TRBV14, the J gene TRBJ2-3; no clear D. The CDR3 covers 15 residues. Germline V gives CDR1 SGHDN, CDR2 FVKESK. Trimming pared 4 bases from V and 1 base from J, leaving 12 bases between. CDR3 nucleotide sequence: TGTGCCAGCAGCCCCAGATTGCCCCGCACAGATACGCAGTATTTT. Translated: CASSPRLPRTDTQYF.

The rearrangement uses TRBV3-1 (or the pseudogene TRBV3-2) and TRBJ2-1; 10 nucleotides match TRBD1. Per germline, CDR1 LGHDT and CDR2 YNNKEL (reference sequence). The CDR3 has 17 residues. With V trimmed by 2 bases and J by 2 bases, 6 bases remained unmatched. The CDR3 DNA sequence: TGTGCCAGCAGCCAATTGCCCGGGACAGGGGCCTACAATGAGCAGTTCTTC. Its translation: CASSQLPGTGAYNEQFF.

This rearrangement joins TRBV6-5 to TRBJ1-2; D is unclear. Germline-derived CDR1 and CDR2 are MNHEY and SVGAGI. The V end was cut by 7 bases, the J end by 8 bases, with 17 bases between. The CDR3 totals 13 residues. The CDR3 coding sequence is TGTGCCAGCACCCCCGGGGTGTGGGGAGGCTACACCTTC. Translation: CASTPGVWGGYTF.